One and the same sample provided the 6 T cell receptor beta chains below, sequenced in a study of blood T cell repertoires in COVID-19. The assay was immunoSEQ multiplex PCR, and TCRdb's table has in-frame clones only and misses some. The sample records some 270,000 clones, around 85% being singletons. The sequenced material came from peripheral blood. Every receptor here comes from a human donor with COVID-19, enrolled during active disease. The donor label of this sample is uncertain.

The V and J genes are TRBV2 and TRBJ1-1; D is possibly TRBD1 (5 bases). CDR1 is SNHLY and CDR2 is FYNNEI in the germline V gene. The V end lost 6 bases, the J end lost 0 bases, and 20 bases lay between the germline ends. The CDR3 is 17 residues long. Here the CDR3 DNA reads TGTGCCAGCAGATTACCCTACAGACAGCCTTTGAACACTGAAGCTTTCTTT. Protein product: CASRLPYRQPLNTEAFF.

The chain joins TRBV19 to TRBJ1-5; 8 nucleotides match TRBD1. V gave up 7 bases and J gave up 5 bases; unmatched junction bases: 7. CDR3 size: 14 residues. CDR1 LNHDA and CDR2 SQIVND come from the germline V gene (reference sequence). CDR3 region: CASMVDRDDQPQHF. As DNA, the CDR3 is TGTGCCAGTATGGTGGACAGGGATGATCAGCCCCAGCATTTT. The full variable domain, completed using reference TRBV19 and TRBJ1-5, is DGGITQSPKYLFRKEGQNVTLSCEQNLNHDAMYWYRQDPGQGLRLIYYSQIVNDFQKGDIAEGYSVSREKKESFPLTVTSAQKNPTAFYLCASMVDRDDQPQHFGDGTRLSIL.

This sequence joins TRBV11-3 and TRBJ2-1, with TRBD2 as a possible D gene (6 bases). CDR1 and CDR2 from the germline V gene are SGHNT and YENEEA. Trimming removed 5 bases from V and 4 bases from J, with 12 bases in between. The CDR3 has 14 residues. Here the CDR3 reads CASSERAGYNEQFF. The CDR3 DNA sequence: TGTGCCAGCAGCGAACGGGCGGGGTACAATGAGCAGTTCTTC. Together with reference TRBV11-3 and TRBJ2-1, the CDR3 gives the full variable domain: EAGVVQSPRYKIIEKKQPVAFWCNPISGHNTLYWYLQNLGQGPELLIRYENEEAVDDSQLPKDRFSAERLKGVDSTLKIQPAELGDSAVYLCASSERAGYNEQFFGPGTRLTVL.

As to this clone: The sample has other DNA sequences that encode this CDR3 too. The chain links TRBV30 to TRBJ1-2; D gene unclear. The CDR3 loop spans 11 amino acids. V shed 2 bases and J shed 8 bases, with 9 bases lying between them. CDR1 GTSNPN and CDR2 SVGIG come from the germline V gene (reference sequence). The CDR3: CAWSTPGGYTF. DNA of the CDR3: TGTGCCTGGAGTACGCCTGGCGGCTACACCTTC. The variable domain in full, with the rest retrieved from reference TRBV30 and TRBJ1-2, is SQTIHQWPATLVQPVGSPLSLECTVEGTSNPNLYWYRQAAGRGLQLLFYSVGIGQISSEVPQNLSASRPQDRQFILSSKKLLLSDSGFYLCAWSTPGGYTFGSGTRLTVV.

V is TRBV6-5 and J is TRBJ1-1, with 7 bases fitting TRBD1. V was clipped by 6 bases and J by 4 bases; unmatched bases: 5. Germline CDR1 reads MNHEY; CDR2 reads SVGAGI. There are 13 residues in the CDR3. This chain's CDR3 is CASRPTGLTEAFF. CDR3 DNA sequence: TGTGCCAGCAGACCGACAGGGCTCACTGAAGCTTTCTTT.

The chain recombines TRBV9 with TRBJ2-3, with D perhaps matching TRBD1 (5 bases). The V end lost 0 bases, the J end lost 5 bases, and 10 bases lay between the germline ends. Germline CDR1 reads SGDLS; CDR2 reads YYNGEE. The CDR3 contains 14 residues. The CDR3, as DNA: TGTGCCAGCAGCGTAGGGGGCGTGGTAGATACGCAGTATTTT. This gives the protein CASSVGGVVDTQYF.